This TCR beta chain comes out of a study of cytomegalovirus exposure and HLA in healthy donors. Overall study: Within an early data release were about 80 million unique TCRs drawn from HLA-typed donors. Whole-study findings and limits: Later analysis identified about 15,000 TCR beta sequences associated with HLA alleles, using a false discovery rate threshold of 0.05. In vitro confirmation showed three CMV-associated chains to be CMV antigen specific.

Use of 60 Vbeta and 13 Jbeta primers characterized the PCR. The method was immunoSEQ multiplex PCR; TCRdb's version includes in-frame clones alone and lacks a portion of them. The sample includes roughly 170,000 clones, around 75% seen only once; the top ten take 2.5%. Regarding this clone: Its antigen is undetermined.

Though nominally healthy at sampling, donors likely had unrecorded immune exposures. Sample: PBMCs. The origin of this receptor is a female donor in good health and CMV-seronegative.

CDR3 region: CASSFRGGGADTQYF. CDR3 in DNA: TGTGCCAGCAGCTTCCGCGGGGGGGGCGCAGATACGCAGTATTTT. The chain recombines TRBV7-9 with TRBJ2-3; 9 bases align to TRBD2. After removal of 3 bases from V and 4 bases from J, the junction contained 5 bases not matched to a gene. The CDR3 sequence is 15 residues long. CDR1 and CDR2 from the germline V gene are SEHNR and FQNEAQ (reference sequence).